This entry describes one T cell receptor (beta chain). This clone was seen a few times. Its antigen is still unknown. Given a much more abundant clone one base away, this may be a read error. Other nucleotide sequences in the sample specify the same CDR3. All of the isolated RNA was reverse transcribed with the High Capacity cDNA Reverse Transcription Kit, so expressed TCRB transcripts were sequenced. Deep immunoSEQ sequencing was performed on naive, central memory and regulatory T cell samples, with an average of about 3.57 million total reads per sample. Sorted cells were lysed in RLT buffer and RNA was extracted with DNase-treated RNeasy Micro or Mini kits, depending on cell number. Each cell subset was processed separately to prevent cross-contamination, with patient and healthy donor samples processed together. Using the immunoSEQ multiplex PCR, TCRB sequences were amplified from cDNA into 87-bp fragments spanning the CDR3 region. Amplicons were sequenced on the Illumina HiSeq platform. On the authors' methods: Synthetic template baselines were used to correct PCR bias computationally, reads within Hamming distance 2 were collapsed together, and singletons that could not be merged were discarded. Reads were aligned to IMGT to assign V, D and J genes, CDR3 length, and insertions or deletions at six rearrangement sites. Within each subset, clonotype counts were normalized to sorted cell number, after which true diversity and Gini coefficients were computed with the tcR R package. The overlap coefficient, calculated on TCRB nucleotide sequences, was used to measure repertoire sharing. This immuneACCESS table, as held by TCRdb, lists in-frame sequences with V and J called but not all clones. Of the missing ones, under half trace to an unresolved V gene in checked studies; the others have no known cause. D and trimming come from the DNA, and the V and J calls and clone size come from that table. The sample records fewer than 400,000 clones, 9.3% of which are singletons. 1% of the sample comes from the top ten.

The data were obtained in a study of beta chain features in type 1 diabetes (dated by TCRdb to 2016 to 2019). Study-level background: Mean age, gender distribution, total cell number and subset yield did not differ between patients and healthy donors. A total of 107,917,701 sorted cells were examined across all samples, and a strong correlation was observed between cell number per subset and RNA yield. In the study, TCRB repertoires of sorted circulating CD4+ T cell subsets from recently diagnosed type 1 diabetes patients were compared with those of matched healthy donors. Regulatory and stem cell-like memory subsets were obtained from only 8 patients and roughly 8 healthy donors, while naive and central memory subsets were obtained from all 30 or so donors.

From the cysteine through the phenylalanine, the CDR3 covers 11 amino acids. This entry keeps only the CDR3 DNA: 33 bases, framed from base 1. Relative to germline, V is 3 bases shorter and J is 1 base shorter, with 0 bases between their ends. CDR1 and CDR2, per the germline V gene (reference sequence), are WNHNN and SYGVQD. Study-wide conclusions, independent of this receptor: PCR might favor shorter templates, but patient and control samples were amplified and corrected together, so any skew would affect both groups equally. Sequencing cDNA rather than genomic DNA could over-represent highly expressing activated cells, although activation and CD3 levels did not differ between groups. Naive, central memory and regulatory TCRB repertoires appeared to be more similar among patients than among healthy donors. Type 1 diabetes patients showed a moderate but significant shortening of TCRB CDR3 length in all four CD4+ subsets. Because the HLA sub-analyses included only small numbers of individuals, any influence of HLA type on TCRB rearrangement was left unresolved. At VDJ recombination sites, patients with type 1 diabetes made fewer insertions and deleted more nucleotides, a pattern implying thymic rearrangement abnormalities.

Each donor gave one peripheral blood draw, averaging roughly 100 mL, which was collected into heparinised tubes. Using a panel that included CD45RO, CCR7, CD25, CD127, CD95 and CD27, naive, central memory, regulatory and stem cell-like memory CD4+ T cells were sorted on a BD FACSAria II. Every sorted population had a purity above 95%. Right away, PBMCs were isolated by Lymphoprep density gradient centrifugation and were stained directly, with no culture step. To minimize batch effects, samples were stained and sorted in pairs, one healthy donor with one patient per experiment. This TCR derives from a man between 25 and 39 years old with type 1 diabetes. The sample taken for sequencing was central memory CD4+ T cells from blood. The sequence links TRBV10-1 to TRBJ2-5; the D segment cannot be called with confidence. The CDR3 in this case is CASSDQETQYF. The nucleotides read TGCGCCAGCAGTGACCAAGAGACCCAGTACTTC.